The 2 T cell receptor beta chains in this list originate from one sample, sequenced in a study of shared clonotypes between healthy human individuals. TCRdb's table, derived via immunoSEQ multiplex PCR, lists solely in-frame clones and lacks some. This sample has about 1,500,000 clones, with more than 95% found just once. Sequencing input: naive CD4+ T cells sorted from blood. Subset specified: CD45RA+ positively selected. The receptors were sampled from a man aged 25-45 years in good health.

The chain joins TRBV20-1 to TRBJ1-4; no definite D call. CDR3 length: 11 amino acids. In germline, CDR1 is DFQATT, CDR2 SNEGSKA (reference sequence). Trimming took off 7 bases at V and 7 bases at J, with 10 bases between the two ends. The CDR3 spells CSVGGVEKLFF. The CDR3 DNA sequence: TGCAGTGTTGGCGGAGTTGAAAAACTGTTTTTT.

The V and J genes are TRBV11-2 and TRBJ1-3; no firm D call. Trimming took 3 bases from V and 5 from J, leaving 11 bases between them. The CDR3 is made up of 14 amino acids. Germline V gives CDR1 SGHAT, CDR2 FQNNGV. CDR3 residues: CASSLGKIRNTIYF. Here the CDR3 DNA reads TGTGCCAGCAGCTTGGGAAAGATTCGAAACACCATATATTTT.